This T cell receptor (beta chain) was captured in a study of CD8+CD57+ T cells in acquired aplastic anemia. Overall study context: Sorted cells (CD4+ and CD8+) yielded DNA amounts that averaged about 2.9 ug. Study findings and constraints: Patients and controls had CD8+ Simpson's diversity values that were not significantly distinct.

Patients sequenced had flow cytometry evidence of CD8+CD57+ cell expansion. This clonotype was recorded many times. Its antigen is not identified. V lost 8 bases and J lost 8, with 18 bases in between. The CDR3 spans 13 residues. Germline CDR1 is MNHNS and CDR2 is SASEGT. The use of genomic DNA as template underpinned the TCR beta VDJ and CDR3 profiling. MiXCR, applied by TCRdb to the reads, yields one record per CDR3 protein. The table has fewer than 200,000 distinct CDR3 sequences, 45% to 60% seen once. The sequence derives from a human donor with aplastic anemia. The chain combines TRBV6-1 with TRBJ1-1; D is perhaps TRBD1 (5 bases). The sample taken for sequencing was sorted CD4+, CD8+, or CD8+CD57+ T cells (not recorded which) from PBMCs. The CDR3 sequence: CASQAGTRQEAFF. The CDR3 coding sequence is TGTGCCAGCCAAGCGGGTACCCGACAGGAAGCTTTCTTT.